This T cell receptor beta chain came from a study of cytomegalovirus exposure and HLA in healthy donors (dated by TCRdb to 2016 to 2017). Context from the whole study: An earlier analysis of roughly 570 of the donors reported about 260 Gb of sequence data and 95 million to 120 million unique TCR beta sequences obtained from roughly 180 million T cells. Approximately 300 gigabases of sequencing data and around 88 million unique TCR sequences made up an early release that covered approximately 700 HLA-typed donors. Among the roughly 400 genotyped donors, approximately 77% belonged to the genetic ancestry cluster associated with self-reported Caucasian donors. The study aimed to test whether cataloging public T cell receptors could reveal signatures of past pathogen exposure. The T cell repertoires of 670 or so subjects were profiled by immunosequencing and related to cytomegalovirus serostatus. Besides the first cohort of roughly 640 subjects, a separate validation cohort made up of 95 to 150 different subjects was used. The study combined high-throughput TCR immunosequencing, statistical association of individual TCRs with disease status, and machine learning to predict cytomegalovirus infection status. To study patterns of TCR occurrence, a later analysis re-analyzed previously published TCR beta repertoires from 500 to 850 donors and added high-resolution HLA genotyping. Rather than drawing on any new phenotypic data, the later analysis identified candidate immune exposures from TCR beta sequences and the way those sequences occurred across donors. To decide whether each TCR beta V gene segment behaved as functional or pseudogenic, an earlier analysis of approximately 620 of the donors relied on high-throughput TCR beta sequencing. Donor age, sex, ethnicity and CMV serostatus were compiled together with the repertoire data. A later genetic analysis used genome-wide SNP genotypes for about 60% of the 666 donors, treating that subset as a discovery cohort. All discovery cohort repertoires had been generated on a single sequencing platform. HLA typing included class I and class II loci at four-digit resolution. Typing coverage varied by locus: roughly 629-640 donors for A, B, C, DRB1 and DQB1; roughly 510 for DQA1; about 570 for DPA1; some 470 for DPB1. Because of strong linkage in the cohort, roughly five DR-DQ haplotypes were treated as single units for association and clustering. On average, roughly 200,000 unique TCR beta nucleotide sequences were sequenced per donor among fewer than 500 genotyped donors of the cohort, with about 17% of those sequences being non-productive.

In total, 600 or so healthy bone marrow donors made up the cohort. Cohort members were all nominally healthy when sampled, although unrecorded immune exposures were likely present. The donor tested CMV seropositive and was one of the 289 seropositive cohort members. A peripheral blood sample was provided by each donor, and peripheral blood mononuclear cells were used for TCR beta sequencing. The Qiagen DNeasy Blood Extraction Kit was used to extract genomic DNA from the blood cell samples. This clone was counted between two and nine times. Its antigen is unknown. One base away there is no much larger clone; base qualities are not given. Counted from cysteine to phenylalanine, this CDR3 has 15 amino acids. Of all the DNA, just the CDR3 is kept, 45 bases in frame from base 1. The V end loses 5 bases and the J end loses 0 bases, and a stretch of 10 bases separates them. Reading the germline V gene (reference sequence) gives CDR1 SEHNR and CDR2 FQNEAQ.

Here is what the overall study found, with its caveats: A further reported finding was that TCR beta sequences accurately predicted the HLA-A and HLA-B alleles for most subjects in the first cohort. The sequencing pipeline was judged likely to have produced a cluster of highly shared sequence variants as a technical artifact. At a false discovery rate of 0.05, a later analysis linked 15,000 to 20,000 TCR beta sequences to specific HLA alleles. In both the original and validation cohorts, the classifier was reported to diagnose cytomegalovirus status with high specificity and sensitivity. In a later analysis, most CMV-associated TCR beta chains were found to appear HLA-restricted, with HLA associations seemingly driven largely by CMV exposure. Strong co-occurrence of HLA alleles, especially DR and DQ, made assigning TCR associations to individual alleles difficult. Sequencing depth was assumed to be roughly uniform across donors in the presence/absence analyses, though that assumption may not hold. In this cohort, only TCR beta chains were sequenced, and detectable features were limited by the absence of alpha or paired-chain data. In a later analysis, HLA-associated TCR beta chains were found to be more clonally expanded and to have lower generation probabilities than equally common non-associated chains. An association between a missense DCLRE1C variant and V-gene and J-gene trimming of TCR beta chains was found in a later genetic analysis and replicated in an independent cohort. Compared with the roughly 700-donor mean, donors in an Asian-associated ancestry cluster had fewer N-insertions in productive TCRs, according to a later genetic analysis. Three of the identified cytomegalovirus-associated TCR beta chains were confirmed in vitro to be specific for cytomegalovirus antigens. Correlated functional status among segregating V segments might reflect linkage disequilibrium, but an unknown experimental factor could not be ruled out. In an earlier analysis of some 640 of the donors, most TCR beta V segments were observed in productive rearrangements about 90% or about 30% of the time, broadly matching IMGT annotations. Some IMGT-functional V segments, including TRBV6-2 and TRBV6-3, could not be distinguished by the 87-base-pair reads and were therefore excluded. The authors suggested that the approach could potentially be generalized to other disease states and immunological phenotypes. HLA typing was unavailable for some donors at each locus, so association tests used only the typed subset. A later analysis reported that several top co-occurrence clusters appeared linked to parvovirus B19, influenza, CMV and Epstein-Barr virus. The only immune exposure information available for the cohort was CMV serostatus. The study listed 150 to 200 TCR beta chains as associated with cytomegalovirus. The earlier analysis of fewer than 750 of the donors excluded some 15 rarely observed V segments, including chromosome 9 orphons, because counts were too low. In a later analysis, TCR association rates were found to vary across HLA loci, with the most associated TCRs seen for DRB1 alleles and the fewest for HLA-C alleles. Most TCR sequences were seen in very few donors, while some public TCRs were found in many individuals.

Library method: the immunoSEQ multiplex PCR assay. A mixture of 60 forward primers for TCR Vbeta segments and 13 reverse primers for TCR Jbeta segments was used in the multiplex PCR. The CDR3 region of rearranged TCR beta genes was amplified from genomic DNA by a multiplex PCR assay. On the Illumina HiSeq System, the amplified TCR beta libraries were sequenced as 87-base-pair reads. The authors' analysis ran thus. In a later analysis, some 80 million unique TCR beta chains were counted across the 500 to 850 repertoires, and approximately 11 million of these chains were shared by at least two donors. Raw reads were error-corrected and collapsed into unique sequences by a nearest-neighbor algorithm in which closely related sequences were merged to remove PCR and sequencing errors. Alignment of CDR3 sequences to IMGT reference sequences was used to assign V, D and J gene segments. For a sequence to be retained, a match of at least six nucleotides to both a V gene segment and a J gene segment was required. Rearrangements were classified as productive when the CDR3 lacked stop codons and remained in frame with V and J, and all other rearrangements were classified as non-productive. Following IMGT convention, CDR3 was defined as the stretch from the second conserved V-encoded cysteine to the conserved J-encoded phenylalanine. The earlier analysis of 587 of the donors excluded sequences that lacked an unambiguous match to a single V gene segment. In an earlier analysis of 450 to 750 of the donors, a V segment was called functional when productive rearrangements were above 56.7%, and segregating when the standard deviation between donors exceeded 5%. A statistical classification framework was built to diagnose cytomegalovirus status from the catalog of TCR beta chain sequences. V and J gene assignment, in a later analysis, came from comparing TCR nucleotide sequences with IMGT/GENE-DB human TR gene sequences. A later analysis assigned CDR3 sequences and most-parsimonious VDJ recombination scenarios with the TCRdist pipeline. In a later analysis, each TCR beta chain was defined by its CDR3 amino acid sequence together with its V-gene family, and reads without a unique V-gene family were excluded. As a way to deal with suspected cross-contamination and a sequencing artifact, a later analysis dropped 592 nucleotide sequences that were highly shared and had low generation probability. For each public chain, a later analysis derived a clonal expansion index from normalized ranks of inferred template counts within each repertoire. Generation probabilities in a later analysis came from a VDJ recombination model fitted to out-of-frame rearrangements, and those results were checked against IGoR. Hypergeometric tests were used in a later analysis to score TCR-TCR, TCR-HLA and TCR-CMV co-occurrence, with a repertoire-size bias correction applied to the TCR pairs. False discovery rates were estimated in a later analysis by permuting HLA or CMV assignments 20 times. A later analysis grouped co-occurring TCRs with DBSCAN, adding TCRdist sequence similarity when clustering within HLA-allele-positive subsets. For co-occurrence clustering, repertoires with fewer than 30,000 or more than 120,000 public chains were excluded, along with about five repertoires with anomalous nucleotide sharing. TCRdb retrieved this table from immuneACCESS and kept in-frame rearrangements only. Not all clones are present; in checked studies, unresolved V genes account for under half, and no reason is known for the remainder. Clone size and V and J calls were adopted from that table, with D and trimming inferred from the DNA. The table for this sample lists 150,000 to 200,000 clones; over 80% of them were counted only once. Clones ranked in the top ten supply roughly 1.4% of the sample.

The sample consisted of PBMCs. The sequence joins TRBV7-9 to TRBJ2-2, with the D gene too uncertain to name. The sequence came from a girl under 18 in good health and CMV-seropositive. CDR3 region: CASSPDFSNTGELFF. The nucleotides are TGTGCCAGCAGCCCAGACTTTTCGAACACCGGGGAGCTGTTTTTT. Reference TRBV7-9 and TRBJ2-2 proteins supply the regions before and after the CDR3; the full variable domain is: DTGVSQNPRHKITKRGQNVTFRCDPISEHNRLYWYRQTLGQGPEFLTYFQNEAQLEKSRLLSDRFSAERPKGSFSTLEIQRTEQGDSAMYLCASSPDFSNTGELFFGEGSRLTVL.